These 18 T cell receptor beta chains originate from one sample sequenced in a study of control samples from healthy donors and cancer patients (dated by TCRdb to about 2020). The library came from the immunoSEQ multiplex PCR assay. Here the immuneACCESS table is served through TCRdb, limited to in-frame sequences with V and J called. Missing clones are a known gap in these copies; in checked studies unresolved V genes cover under half, and the rest lacks a known reason. Within this sample are roughly 100,000 clones, with about four fifths of them counted one time only. The ten largest clonotypes hold under 15% of the sample. The sequencing sample was made of blood. The receptors were sampled from a woman aged 50 to 65 in good health.

This clone was counted a single time. The rearrangement uses TRBV5-6 and TRBJ1-5; perhaps TRBD1 as D (5 bases). Germline V gene lookup returns CDR1 SGHDT and CDR2 YYEEEE. CDR3 size: 16 residues. Between the trimmed V and J ends, which lost 4 bases and 6 bases, there was a span of 20 bases. CDR3 nucleotides: TGTGCCAGCAGCCATCGTCAGGGAAGCGTCAGTCAGCCCCAGCATTTT. This translates into CASSHRQGSVSQPQHF. The full variable domain, rest sourced from reference TRBV5-6 and TRBJ1-5, is DAGVTQSPTHLIKTRGQQVTLRCSPKSGHDTVSWYQQALGQGPQFIFQYYEEEERQRGNFPDRFSGHQFPNYSSELNVNALLLGDSALYLCASSHRQGSVSQPQHFGDGTRLSIL.

Only one count was recorded for this clone. The chain carries TRBV7-9 and TRBJ2-2; 8 positions agree with TRBD1. Looked up from germline, CDR1 is SEHNR and CDR2 is FQNEAQ (reference sequence). The CDR3 consists of 17 residues. The J segment lost 4 bases and the V segment lost 1 base, leaving 8 bases of the junction unmatched. The CDR3 spells CASSLVPLGQGTGELFF. The CDR3 DNA reads TGTGCCAGCAGCTTAGTTCCGTTAGGACAGGGCACCGGGGAGCTGTTTTTT. Supplemented by reference TRBV7-9 and TRBJ2-2, the full variable domain reads DTGVSQNPRHKITKRGQNVTFRCDPISEHNRLYWYRQTLGQGPEFLTYFQNEAQLEKSRLLSDRFSAERPKGSFSTLEIQRTEQGDSAMYLCASSLVPLGQGTGELFFGEGSRLTVL.

This clone came up a few times. The V gene is TRBV7-9, the J gene TRBJ1-1; no clear D gene. The CDR3 runs to 13 residues. The V gene lost 4 bases and the J gene lost 1 base, with 7 bases spanning the gap. The germline gives CDR1 SEHNR, CDR2 FQNEAQ (reference sequence). In nucleotides, the CDR3 is TGTGCCAGCAGCTCCCGACAGAACACTGAAGCTTTCTTT. As protein: CASSSRQNTEAFF.

Points on this clone: This sample also contains other DNA sequences that code for the same CDR3. V gene TRBV9 combines with J gene TRBJ1-4, with D perhaps matching TRBD1 (6 bases). The V end was cut by 3 bases, the J end by 2 bases, with 8 bases between. The CDR3 contains 14 residues. CDR1 and CDR2 from the germline V gene are SGDLS and YYNGEE. This CDR3 is CASSEGGTNEKLFF. In nucleotides, the CDR3 is TGTGCCAGCAGCGAAGGGGGGACTAATGAAAAACTGTTTTTT.

The CDR3 protein is CASSKALGSGNEQFF. The CDR3 DNA sequence: TGTGCCAGCAGCAAAGCCCTGGGTAGCGGCAATGAGCAGTTCTTC. This chain links TRBV21-1 with TRBJ2-1; TRBD2 reflects the table's D call only, with no check against the DNA. TRBV21-1 is designated a pseudogene. CDR3 size: 15 residues.

The chain links TRBV12-3 or TRBV12-4 to TRBJ2-7, with D perhaps matching TRBD2 (5 bases). Trimming took off 5 bases at V and 6 bases at J, with 11 bases between the two ends. The CDR3 has 12 amino acids. The CDR3 loop reads CASSPRVFEQYF. The DNA of the CDR3 is TGTGCCAGCAGTCCGAGGGTGTTCGAGCAGTACTTC.

The chain carries TRBV6-5 and TRBJ2-1; 11 bases line up with TRBD2. Germline CDR1 and CDR2: MNHEY and SVGAGI. The CDR3 has 15 residues. V was pared by 7 bases and J by 4 bases, with 6 bases of the junction left unmatched. The CDR3 DNA reads TGTGCCAGCACCCAGACTAGCGGGGATTACAATGAGCAGTTCTTC. It specifies CASTQTSGDYNEQFF.

This clone has a handful of counts. The chain recombines TRBV2 with TRBJ1-2; D is possibly TRBD1 (6 bases). Germline CDR1 reads SNHLY; CDR2 reads FYNNEI. This CDR3 is 14 amino acids long. V shed 5 bases and J shed 7 bases, with 17 bases lying between them. The CDR3 sequence is CASSPITQGSGYTF. The CDR3 nucleotides are TGTGCCAGCAGTCCCATTACACAGGGATCTGGCTACACCTTC.

V is TRBV6-5 and J is TRBJ2-5, with 9 bases aligning to TRBD2. The CDR3 runs 15 residues. The ends lost 5 bases at V and 1 base at J; junction bases unmatched: 5. Germline V gene sequence: CDR1 MNHEY, CDR2 SVGAGI. CDR3 in DNA: TGTGCCAGCAGTAGTGTAGCGGGGGCCCAAGAGACCCAGTACTTC. This sequence encodes CASSSVAGAQETQYF.

The CDR3 region is CASTANSNYGYTF. DNA of the CDR3: TGTGCCAGCACCGCCAACTCTAACTATGGCTACACCTTC. The J gene is TRBJ1-2, the V gene TRBV28; no clear D gene. Per the germline V gene, CDR1 is MDHEN and CDR2 is SYDVKM. Trimming stripped 7 bases from V and 0 bases from J, with 9 bases between. The CDR3 length is 13 residues.

The gene calls are TRBV7-9 and TRBJ1-1; TRBD1 aligns across 8 bases. From germline, CDR1 is SEHNR and CDR2 FQNEAQ (reference sequence). This CDR3 comprises 16 residues. Trimming at V came to 4 bases and at J to 1 base, leaving 8 bases not matched to a gene. In nucleotides, the CDR3 is TGTGCCAGCAGCTCGTCCTCAGGACAGGGGAACACTGAAGCTTTCTTT. Protein sequence: CASSSSSGQGNTEAFF.

On this clone: The sample holds other DNA sequences that translate to the same CDR3. V usage is TRBV11-3 and J usage is TRBJ2-1; D ambiguous. The germline V gene encodes CDR1 SGHNT and CDR2 YENEEA. V was pared by 1 base and J by 5 bases, with 6 bases between. The CDR3 spans 13 residues. The CDR3 DNA reads TGTGCCAGCAGCTTAGGAAGGAACAATGAGCAGTTCTTC. This translates into CASSLGRNNEQFF.

The rearrangement joins TRBV28 to TRBJ1-2; 10 nucleotides align to TRBD1. The CDR3 totals 16 residues. V trimming: 3 bases; J trimming: 4 bases; junction bases outside the gene matches: 8. Germline values: CDR1 MDHEN, CDR2 SYDVKM. The CDR3 bases are TGTGCCAGCAGTTTGGGCGACAGGGGGCCTTTCTATGGCTACACCTTC. Encoded protein: CASSLGDRGPFYGYTF.

The chain has TRBV20-1 and TRBJ2-1; tentative D call: TRBD2 (6 bases). Trimming cost V 3 bases and J 2 bases, with 11 bases left between them. The germline gives CDR1 DFQATT, CDR2 SNEGSKA (reference sequence). CDR3 size: 14 residues. CDR3 nucleotide sequence: TGCAGTGCTAGTCAGGGAGGCCCCTACAATGAGCAGTTCTTC. It yields the protein CSASQGGPYNEQFF.

The chain recombines TRBV7-3 with TRBJ1-1; D gene ambiguous. Germline lookup yields CDR1 SGHTA and CDR2 FQGTGA. V lost 4 bases to trimming and J lost 11 bases, with 11 bases between them. CDR3 length: 11 amino acids. For the CDR3, the DNA is TGTGCCAGCAGCTCCGGGCAGCAGGCTTTCTTT. Protein sequence: CASSSGQQAFF.

This clone appeared once. The V and J genes are TRBV18 and TRBJ2-7; 10 bases match TRBD1. CDR3 length equals 15 residues. Trimming removed 2 bases from V and 3 bases from J; junction bases left unmatched: 4. CDR1 and CDR2 from the germline V gene are KGHSH and LQKENI. The CDR3 region is CASSPTTGGYYEQYF. The CDR3 DNA follows: TGTGCCAGCTCACCAACGACAGGGGGCTACTACGAGCAGTACTTC.

This clone was detected once. The chain recombines TRBV14 with TRBJ1-1, with 9 nucleotides matching TRBD1. Trimming at V came to 0 bases and at J to 5 bases, leaving 7 bases not matched to a gene. Germline V CDR1 and CDR2: SGHDN, FVKESK. This CDR3 has 16 amino acids. The CDR3 loop is CASSQDKWTGETEAFF. CDR3 in DNA: TGTGCCAGCAGCCAAGATAAGTGGACAGGGGAAACTGAAGCTTTCTTT.

This clone occurred many times. The sample holds other DNA sequences that translate to the same CDR3. CDR3 region: CASSPNRASSYNEQFF. Written as DNA, the CDR3 is TGTGCCAGCTCACCTAATCGAGCGAGCTCCTACAATGAGCAGTTCTTC. V and J are TRBV18 and TRBJ2-1; unclear D gene. This CDR3 has 16 amino acids. Between the trimmed V and J ends, which lost 3 bases and 0 bases, there was a span of 12 bases. Germline V gene lookup returns CDR1 KGHSH and CDR2 LQKENI.